Below, 31 T cell receptor beta chains from the same sample are listed, as sequenced in a study of shared clonotypes between healthy human individuals. Libraries were prepared by immunoSEQ multiplex PCR; TCRdb keeps only in-frame clonotypes and omits some of them. The table records 1.5 million to 2.5 million clones, over 85% of them present only once. CD45RO-negative CD8 cells positively selected for CCR7 made up the naive population, which excluded terminally differentiated effector memory CD45RA+ cells. The sample consisted of naive CD8+ T cells sorted from blood. The receptor source for this set is a man aged 18 to 30 in good health.

The chain carries TRBV7-9 and TRBJ2-2; D unresolved. This CDR3 contains 15 residues. Trimming cost V 5 bases and J 5 bases, with 15 bases left between them. Germline-derived CDR1 and CDR2 are SEHNR and FQNEAQ (reference sequence). CDR3 DNA: TGTGCCAGCAGCCCCCTGGCCCAAAAAACCGGGGAGCTGTTTTTT. Translation gives CASSPLAQKTGELFF.

The DNA of the CDR3 is TGCGCCAGCAGCCACCGGACAGTCGGAGAGACCCAGTACTTC. The encoded protein is CASSHRTVGETQYF. The V gene is TRBV4-1, the J gene TRBJ2-5; D might be TRBD1 (6 bases). CDR1 and CDR2 from the germline V gene are MGHRA and YSYEKL. The CDR3 is made up of 14 amino acids. Between the trimmed V and J ends, which lost 3 bases and 4 bases, there was a span of 12 bases.

The rearrangement links TRBV10-2 to TRBJ2-1; tentatively, D is TRBD2 (5 bases). V shed 6 bases and J shed 8 bases, with 14 bases lying between them. Germline V gives CDR1 WSHSY, CDR2 SAAADI. The CDR3 is 13 amino acids. DNA of the CDR3: TGCGCCAGCAGAACCCGGGGATCGGATGAGCAGTTCTTC. Its protein product is CASRTRGSDEQFF.

This chain links TRBV4-1 with TRBJ2-7; 7 nucleotides agree with TRBD2. V was clipped by 4 bases and J by 7 bases; unmatched bases: 13. CDR3 length: 15 amino acids. From germline, CDR1 is MGHRA and CDR2 YSYEKL. CDR3 sequence (DNA): TGCGCCAGCAGCCTCCGTCCCGGACTAGTGGGAGAGCAGTACTTC. Protein sequence: CASSLRPGLVGEQYF.

The V and J genes are TRBV7-8 and TRBJ2-1; 10 positions match TRBD2. J was trimmed by 5 bases and V by 1 base; bases with no gene match: 5. The CDR3 loop spans 16 amino acids. Germline V lookup: CDR1 SGHVS, CDR2 FQNEAQ. This CDR3 reads CASSLVLLAGNNEQFF. The DNA of the CDR3 is TGTGCCAGCAGCTTAGTGTTACTAGCGGGAAACAATGAGCAGTTCTTC.

The rearrangement links TRBV2 to TRBJ1-4; a possible D gene is TRBD1 (5 bases). CDR1 and CDR2 (germline): SNHLY, FYNNEI. The CDR3 sequence is 17 residues long. V lost 6 bases, J lost 0 bases, and 17 bases lay in between. DNA of the CDR3: TGTGCCAGCAGGCGATGGGGACTGCTTGCAACTAATGAAAAACTGTTTTTT. Amino acids: CASRRWGLLATNEKLFF.

This clone was detected once. The V and J genes are TRBV4-1 and TRBJ2-5; a possible D gene is TRBD2 (6 bases). V lost 3 bases, J lost 2 bases, and 16 bases lay in between. The CDR3 spans 16 residues. Germline values: CDR1 MGHRA, CDR2 YSYEKL. As DNA, the CDR3 is TGCGCCAGCAGCCATCTCCCCCGGGACTGGCAAGAGACCCAGTACTTC. Translating it yields CASSHLPRDWQETQYF.

The chain employs TRBV19 and TRBJ1-6; possibly TRBD1 for D (5 bases). V was pared by 5 bases and J by 10 bases, with 12 bases between. This CDR3 comprises 13 residues. Germline lookup yields CDR1 LNHDA and CDR2 SQIVND (reference sequence). In nucleotides, the CDR3 is TGTGCCAGTAGTGGAGGGGTCTACTCACCCCTCCACTTT. Its translation: CASSGGVYSPLHF.

This rearrangement joins TRBV4-1 to TRBJ2-5; D possibly matches TRBD1 or TRBD2 (5 bases each). The CDR3 has 14 residues. Trimming cost V 1 base and J 6 bases, with 12 bases left between them. The germline CDR1 and CDR2 sequences are MGHRA and YSYEKL. CDR3 protein: CASSQVQGDKTQYF. Here the CDR3 DNA reads TGCGCCAGCAGCCAAGTTCAGGGAGACAAGACCCAGTACTTC.

The rearrangement uses TRBV7-6 and TRBJ2-1, with 11 bases matching TRBD2. J was trimmed by 7 bases and V by 5 bases; bases with no gene match: 7. There are 15 residues in the CDR3. Germline V CDR1 and CDR2: SGHVS, FNYEAQ. The DNA for the CDR3 is TGTGCCAGCAGCATTGGACTAGCGGGTTGGAATGAGCAGTTCTTC. Translated: CASSIGLAGWNEQFF. The full variable domain, completed using reference TRBV7-6 and TRBJ2-1, is GAGVSQSPRYKVTKRGQDVALRCDPISGHVSLYWYRQALGQGPEFLTYFNYEAQQDKSGLPNDRFSAERPEGSISTLTIQRTEQRDSAMYRCASSIGLAGWNEQFFGPGTRLTVL.

This clone was detected a few times. This chain uses TRBV30 with TRBJ1-2; D uncertain. The ends were cut back, 4 bases at V and 8 bases at J, with 26 bases in the middle. CDR1 and CDR2 (germline): GTSNPN, SVGIG (reference sequence). CDR3 length: 16 amino acids. The CDR3 sequence: CAWTSGPASTHWGYTF. The CDR3 DNA follows: TGTGCCTGGACGTCCGGGCCCGCCTCGACGCATTGGGGCTACACCTTC.

V is TRBV19 and J is TRBJ2-7; D call uncertain. V gave up 3 bases and J gave up 1 base, with 10 bases separating them. Germline V gene data show CDR1 as LNHDA and CDR2 as SQIVND (reference sequence). The length of the CDR3 is 14 residues. The CDR3 spells CASSIRSFSYEQYF. The CDR3 DNA reads as TGTGCCAGTAGTATTCGCAGCTTTTCCTACGAGCAGTACTTC.

V usage is TRBV18 and J usage is TRBJ1-1; D is unresolved. The V gene lost 1 base and the J gene lost 3 bases, with 15 bases spanning the gap. CDR3 size: 16 residues. The germline V gene has CDR1 KGHSH and CDR2 LQKENI. CDR3 sequence: CASSPLLEGRDTEAFF. CDR3 in DNA: TGTGCCAGCTCACCACTTCTCGAGGGTCGGGACACTGAAGCTTTCTTT.

This clone was observed a single time. V is TRBV27 and J is TRBJ1-2, with a tentative D call TRBD1 (6 bases). V was cut by 5 bases and J by 8 bases, with 15 bases left in between. CDR3 length equals 13 residues. Germline CDR1 is MNHEY and CDR2 is SMNVEV (reference sequence). CDR3: CASSPWGGRGYTF. Written as DNA, the CDR3 is TGTGCCAGCAGTCCTTGGGGGGGGCGAGGCTACACCTTC.

Turning to this clone: Other nucleotide sequences in the sample specify the same CDR3. The V call is TRBV27, the J call TRBJ2-3; D call uncertain. This CDR3 is 12 amino acids long. From germline, CDR1 is MNHEY and CDR2 SMNVEV (reference sequence). V dropped 3 bases and J dropped 5 bases, with 6 bases sitting between them. The CDR3 sequence: CASSFVGDTQYF. The DNA of the CDR3 is TGTGCCAGCAGTTTTGTAGGAGATACGCAGTATTTT.

The genes are TRBV5-1 and TRBJ2-3; a possible D gene is TRBD1 (7 bases). Germline lookup yields CDR1 SGHRS and CDR2 YFSETQ. V lost 5 bases and J lost 5, with 12 bases in between. This CDR3 is built from 13 residues. The CDR3 bases are TGCGCCAGCAGACGACAGGGAGGAGATACGCAGTATTTT. Its protein product is CASRRQGGDTQYF.

The V gene is TRBV7-9, the J gene TRBJ2-2; the match to TRBD1 covers 7 bases. Germline V gene lookup returns CDR1 SEHNR and CDR2 FQNEAQ (reference sequence). After removal of 5 bases from V and 0 bases from J, the junction contained 9 bases not matched to a gene. The CDR3 spans 17 residues. This chain's CDR3 is CASSTQGVGTNTGELFF. The DNA of the CDR3 is TGTGCCAGCAGCACCCAGGGGGTTGGTACGAACACCGGGGAGCTGTTTTTT.

The DNA of the CDR3 is TGTGCCAGCAGGGACACCTCGAACACTGAAGCTTTCTTT. It is translated as CASRDTSNTEAFF. V usage is TRBV6-6 and J usage is TRBJ1-1; D might be TRBD1 (5 bases). The germline V gene has CDR1 MNHNY and CDR2 SVGAGI (reference sequence). Trimming pared 6 bases from V and 1 base from J, leaving 9 bases between. The CDR3 is 13 amino acids.

This chain links TRBV19 with TRBJ1-1; D ambiguous. From germline, CDR1 is LNHDA and CDR2 SQIVND (reference sequence). The CDR3 contains 12 residues. Between the trimmed V and J ends, which lost 2 bases and 8 bases, there was a span of 9 bases. CDR3 bases: TGTGCCAGTAGTATAAGAGGCAGAGAAGCTTTCTTT. Encoded protein: CASSIRGREAFF.

The chain carries TRBV19 and TRBJ2-6; possible D gene TRBD1, 6 bases. The germline CDR1 and CDR2 sequences are LNHDA and SQIVND (reference sequence). This CDR3 is 15 amino acids long. V lost 5 bases and J lost 3, with 11 bases in between. The CDR3 region is CASSPTGVGANVLTF. CDR3 sequence (DNA): TGTGCCAGTAGTCCGACAGGTGTTGGGGCCAACGTCCTGACTTTC.

Remarks on this clone: The sample holds other DNA sequences that translate to the same CDR3. The chain couples TRBV7-8 to TRBJ2-5; 9 nucleotides match TRBD1. The germline gives CDR1 SGHVS, CDR2 FQNEAQ. The CDR3 runs to 13 residues. Trimming took 3 bases from V and 4 from J; bases not matched to a gene: 0. CDR3 nucleotide sequence: TGTGCCAGCAGCTTGGACAGGGGAGAGACCCAGTACTTC. The encoded protein is CASSLDRGETQYF.

As DNA, the CDR3 is TGTGCCAGCAGTTTATTGGGGACGGGTGGGACCTACGAGCAGTACTTC. It yields the protein CASSLLGTGGTYEQYF. This chain joins TRBV27 and TRBJ2-7, with D perhaps matching TRBD1 or TRBD2 (5 bases each). Trimming took 1 base from V and 2 from J, leaving 15 bases between them. The CDR3 runs 16 residues. From germline, CDR1 is MNHEY and CDR2 SMNVEV (reference sequence).

V and J are TRBV29-1 and TRBJ2-5; no reliable D call. V was shortened by 1 base and J by 4 bases, with 16 bases between the two germline ends. Germline V lookup: CDR1 SQVTM, CDR2 ANQGSEA. This CDR3 has 15 residues. For the CDR3, the DNA is TGCAGCGTTGAAGGCGCAGAAGGGTGGTCAGAGACCCAGTACTTC. Encoded protein: CSVEGAEGWSETQYF. The full variable domain, completed using reference TRBV29-1 and TRBJ2-5, is SAVISQKPSRDICQRGTSLTIQCQVDSQVTMMFWYRQQPGQSLTLIATANQGSEATYESGFVIDKFPISRPNLTFSTLTVSNMSPEDSSIYLCSVEGAEGWSETQYFGPGTRLLVL.

Concerning this clone: Distinct nucleotide sequences in the sample also encode this CDR3. This chain connects TRBV4-1 to TRBJ1-2; maybe TRBD1 (6 bases). The CDR3 runs to 15 residues. With 0 bases removed from V and 3 bases from J, the gap between germline ends came to 11 bases. Germline loops: CDR1 MGHRA, CDR2 YSYEKL. CDR3 sequence reads: CASSQEGGSYYGYTF. CDR3 in DNA: TGCGCCAGCAGCCAAGAAGGGGGAAGTTACTATGGCTACACCTTC.

With respect to this clone: In the same sample, other DNA sequences code for this CDR3. The V and J genes are TRBV5-6 and TRBJ2-1; D is undetermined. Germline assignment: CDR1 SGHDT and CDR2 YYEEEE. The CDR3 contains 13 residues. The germline V and J ends were trimmed by 0 bases and 4 bases, with 5 bases remaining between them. The CDR3 DNA reads as TGTGCCAGCAGCTTGGGGGCTTACAATGAGCAGTTCTTC. It specifies CASSLGAYNEQFF.

Turning to this clone: This CDR3 fails to terminate in the conserved phenylalanine or tryptophan, so it likely reflects a read error. The DNA is omitted, as the CDR3 cannot be located on it reliably, and the CDR3 follows TCRdb's listing. V usage is TRBV12-1 and J usage is TRBJ2-4; TRBD2 is the table's D call, not checked against the DNA. TRBV12-1 is deemed a pseudogene. Ends included, the CDR3 has 10 residues. The CDR3 is CASSLAGGRP.

On this clone itself: This same CDR3 is encoded by further DNA sequences in the sample. This chain uses TRBV5-6 with TRBJ2-2; D is unresolved. The CDR3 loop spans 14 amino acids. The germline CDR1 and CDR2 sequences are SGHDT and YYEEEE. Trimming removed 0 bases at V and 4 bases at J, with 7 bases between. The CDR3 loop is CASSLVSSTGELFF. The DNA for the CDR3 is TGTGCCAGCAGCTTGGTGTCTAGCACCGGGGAGCTGTTTTTT.

J is TRBJ2-1 and V is TRBV5-1; 8 bases align to TRBD2. Per germline, CDR1 SGHRS and CDR2 YFSETQ. CDR3 length equals 14 residues. The V segment lost 4 bases and the J segment 3 bases; nucleotides outside the gene matches: 3. In DNA form, the CDR3 reads TGCGCCAGCAGCCCGGGACTAGACTACAATGAGCAGTTCTTC. It encodes CASSPGLDYNEQFF.

To note about this clone: This specimen includes other DNA sequences encoding the same CDR3. V and J are TRBV7-8 and TRBJ2-1, with TRBD2 identical over 12 bases. J was trimmed by 7 bases and V by 1 base; bases with no gene match: 8. This CDR3 contains 17 residues. Germline V gives CDR1 SGHVS, CDR2 FQNEAQ. The CDR3, as DNA: TGTGCCAGCAGCTTAGGTCTAGCGGGGGGGCTTTGGAATGAGCAGTTCTTC. As protein: CASSLGLAGGLWNEQFF.

The rearrangement uses TRBV4-1 and TRBJ2-1; 10 nucleotides line up with TRBD2. This CDR3 spans 16 amino acids. Germline V CDR1 and CDR2: MGHRA, YSYEKL. Trimming took 4 bases from V and 5 from J; bases not matched to a gene: 8. The CDR3 nucleotides are TGCGCCAGCAGCCGCGCAGGGACTAGCGCTAACAATGAGCAGTTCTTC. Translated: CASSRAGTSANNEQFF.

The gene calls are TRBV6-1 and TRBJ2-7, with 10 positions matching TRBD2. The length of the CDR3 is 14 residues. The germline CDR1 and CDR2 sequences are MNHNS and SASEGT. V dropped 8 bases and J dropped 2; count of bases not matched to a gene: 6. The CDR3 DNA follows: TGTGCCAGCCATTATAGCGGGGGGACCTACGAGCAGTACTTC. This gives the protein CASHYSGGTYEQYF.